This T cell receptor beta chain is drawn from a study of T cell changes during pregnancy in multiple sclerosis. Data came from immunoSEQ multiplex PCR; TCRdb stores just in-frame clones and leaves some out. The profile shows about 39,000 clones, about 88% of them singletons. Germline V gene sequence: CDR1 MNHEY, CDR2 SMNVEV (reference sequence). This CDR3 region has 15 residues. Losses at the gene ends were 5 bases for V and 5 bases for J; bases not matched to a gene: 5. The V gene is TRBV27, the J gene TRBJ2-2; 10 bases agree with TRBD2. The receptor was isolated from a female donor with multiple sclerosis, enrolled in a pregnancy study. The input for sequencing was CD8+ T cells from peripheral blood mononuclear cells, taken in the first trimester of pregnancy. Here the CDR3 reads CASSPAGGRTGELFF. The CDR3 DNA reads as TGTGCCAGCAGTCCAGCGGGGGGGCGAACCGGGGAGCTGTTTTTT.